The entry that follows covers one T cell receptor (beta chain) sequence. The target antigen is unknown. Oncomine TCR Beta short-read sequencing was applied to DNA from cultured CD4+ T cells. TCRdb re-called the PCR reads through MiXCR, storing one row per CDR3 protein. The sample carries roughly 16,000 distinct CDR3 sequences, about two fifths recorded once. This sample is drawn from a study of vaccination and CD4 T cells after COVID-19. Treatment specified: 10-day PBMC culture with coronavirus spike peptide pools or control peptides (ViraFEST assay). Sequenced sample: CD4+ T cells from blood, cultured in vitro. This sequence was found in a human donor who had recovered from COVID-19.

CDR3 sequence reads: CASSDRAAYNEQFF. The CDR3 region has the DNA TGTGCCAGCAGCGACAGGGCAGCTTACAATGAGCAGTTCTTC. This chain joins TRBV27 and TRBJ2-1; 7 nucleotides line up with TRBD1. This CDR3 has 14 amino acids. Trimming took 6 bases from V and 4 from J; bases not matched to a gene: 6. Germline V CDR1 and CDR2: MNHEY, SMNVEV (reference sequence).